The following is a TCR beta chain sequence with its context. This sample stems from a study of T cells in Graves' hyperthyroidism and ophthalmopathy. J was trimmed by 3 bases and V by 6 bases; bases with no gene match: 10. The CDR3 is 16 residues long. Germline CDR1 reads MNHEY; CDR2 reads SVGEGT. The CDR3 regions of TCR beta were amplified from RNA transcripts. The HTBI primer set served for first-round RT-PCR of the TCR CDR3. TCRdb recomputed calls from the multiplex PCR reads with MiXCR, one row per CDR3 protein. In the table there are hundreds of thousands of distinct CDR3 sequences, 12% to 15% of which are singletons.

The clonotype originates from a woman under 30 with Graves' hyperthyroidism. The chain couples TRBV6-2 or TRBV6-3 to TRBJ2-5, with 10 bases identical to TRBD2. The sample consisted of blood. The CDR3 spells CASSRYGTSEKETQYF. The CDR3 nucleotides read TGTGCCAGCAGCAGATATGGGACTAGCGAGAAAGAGACCCAGTACTTC.